This entry features one T cell receptor (beta chain) sequence. The antigen is unknown. Most PBMC samples had 480 ng input DNA in six replicates. TCRdb's copy holds only in-frame clones and misses some; the assay was immunoSEQ multiplex PCR. The sample holds approximately 14,000 clones; just over 70% are singletons and the top ten take 2.5% to 3%. Trimming removed 4 bases from V and 5 bases from J, with 9 bases in between. The CDR3 extends over 12 amino acids. Germline V lookup: CDR1 SGHRS, CDR2 YFSETQ. The data originate from a study of neoadjuvant anti-PD-1 for oral cavity cancer. Study-level findings and limits: Post-nivolumab, blood T cell clonality was significantly elevated in non-responders.

This clonotype originated in a person aged 40 to 85 with oral cavity squamous cell carcinoma. Sample: PBMCs, taken before nivolumab (anti-PD-1) treatment. The chain employs TRBV5-1 and TRBJ2-5; no clear D. The CDR3 DNA sequence: TGCGCCAGCAGCCAGGAGACCGAGACCCAGTACTTC. Translating it yields CASSQETETQYF.